These 8 T cell receptor beta chains originate from one sample sequenced in a study of cytomegalovirus exposure and HLA in healthy donors. PCR primers comprised 60 Vbeta and 13 Jbeta primers. The method was immunoSEQ multiplex PCR; TCRdb's version includes in-frame clones alone and lacks a portion of them. The sample lists roughly 150,000 clones; roughly 80% were seen once. Sequences were obtained from PBMCs. The receptors shown here come from a man between 18 and 29 years old in good health and CMV-seronegative.

This clone was observed once. This chain links TRBV4-3 with TRBJ2-6; TRBD2 aligns across 9 bases. Germline CDR1 LGHNA, CDR2 YSLEER. The CDR3 has 16 residues. The V segment lost 6 bases and the J segment 0 bases; nucleotides outside the gene matches: 3. Here the CDR3 reads CASSLAGTSGANVLTF. CDR3 bases: TGCGCCAGCAGTCTAGCGGGGACCTCTGGGGCCAACGTCCTGACTTTC.

The chain carries TRBV6-1 and TRBJ2-7; 8 positions match TRBD2. V shed 1 base, J shed 2 bases, and the junction held 7 bases outside the gene matches. The CDR3 sequence is 16 residues long. Germline-derived CDR1 and CDR2 are MNHNS and SASEGT. CDR3: CASSEEKAGGPYEQYF. The CDR3 DNA reads TGTGCCAGCAGTGAAGAGAAGGCGGGAGGTCCCTACGAGCAGTACTTC.

Only one count was recorded for this clone. This chain joins TRBV27 and TRBJ1-2; 7 bases line up with TRBD1. This CDR3 region has 15 residues. V lost 2 bases and J lost 2; bases outside the gene matches: 5. Germline V lookup: CDR1 MNHEY, CDR2 SMNVEV (reference sequence). CDR3 sequence (DNA): TGTGCCAGCAGTTTAGACGGACAGGAAAACTATGGCTACACCTTC. Its protein is CASSLDGQENYGYTF.

The chain has TRBV7-9 and TRBJ2-1; 11 nucleotides line up with TRBD2. Trimming at V came to 5 bases and at J to 6 bases, leaving 6 bases not matched to a gene. The CDR3 contains 15 residues. Looked up from germline, CDR1 is SEHNR and CDR2 is FQNEAQ (reference sequence). The CDR3 DNA follows: TGTGCCAGCAGCGATACTAGCGGGGGTGGCAATGAGCAGTTCTTC. It encodes CASSDTSGGGNEQFF.

The gene calls are TRBV5-1 and TRBJ1-4; 7 positions match TRBD1. The length of the CDR3 is 15 residues. V gave up 2 bases and J gave up 3 bases; unmatched junction bases: 4. CDR1 and CDR2 (germline): SGHRS, YFSETQ. The CDR3 DNA sequence: TGCGCCAGCAGCTTACAGGGGTCCCCTAATGAAAAACTGTTTTTT. Translated: CASSLQGSPNEKLFF.

This chain links TRBV2 with TRBJ2-3; TRBD1 aligns across 11 bases. This CDR3 has 16 amino acids. Looked up from germline, CDR1 is SNHLY and CDR2 is FYNNEI. Losses at the gene ends were 10 bases for V and 5 bases for J; bases not matched to a gene: 14. The CDR3, as DNA: TGTGCCACCGCGCCCGGGGACAGGGGGAGTGGAGATACGCAGTATTTT. Protein sequence: CATAPGDRGSGDTQYF.

This rearrangement joins TRBV5-4 to TRBJ1-1, with D unclear. Trimming cost V 1 base and J 6 bases, with 7 bases left between them. The CDR3 is 12 amino acids. Germline lookup yields CDR1 SGHNT and CDR2 YYREEE (reference sequence). The CDR3 region is CASSLMGAEAFF. The CDR3, as DNA: TGTGCCAGCAGCTTGATGGGCGCTGAAGCTTTCTTT.

This clone was seen a few times. This chain uses TRBV14 with TRBJ1-5, with TRBD1 as a possible D gene (6 bases). Germline V gene lookup returns CDR1 SGHDN and CDR2 FVKESK. There are 20 residues in the CDR3. V was cut by 0 bases and J by 0 bases, with 21 bases left in between. For the CDR3, the DNA is TGTGCCAGCAGCCAAGATCTCGCAGGGGCCGTTAAGTATAGCAATCAGCCCCAGCATTTT. Protein: CASSQDLAGAVKYSNQPQHF.